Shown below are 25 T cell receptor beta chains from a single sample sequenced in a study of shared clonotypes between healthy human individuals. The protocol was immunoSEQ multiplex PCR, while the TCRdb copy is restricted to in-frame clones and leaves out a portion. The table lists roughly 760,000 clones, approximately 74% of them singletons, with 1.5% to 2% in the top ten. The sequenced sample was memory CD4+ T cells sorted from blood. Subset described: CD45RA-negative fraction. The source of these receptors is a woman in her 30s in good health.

The CDR3 here is CAWSVIQAYEQYF. DNA for the CDR3: TGTGCCTGGAGTGTAATCCAGGCCTACGAGCAGTACTTC. The J gene is TRBJ2-7, the V gene TRBV30; D is unresolved. V lost 0 bases to trimming and J lost 2 bases, with 8 bases between them. In germline, CDR1 is GTSNPN, CDR2 SVGIG (reference sequence). The CDR3 runs to 13 residues.

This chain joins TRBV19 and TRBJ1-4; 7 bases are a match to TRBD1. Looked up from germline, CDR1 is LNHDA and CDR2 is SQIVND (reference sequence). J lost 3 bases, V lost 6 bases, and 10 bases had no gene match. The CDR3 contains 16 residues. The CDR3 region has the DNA TGTGCCAGTAGAGGGGGCGGCAAGGCGCCTAATGAAAAACTGTTTTTT. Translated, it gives CASRGGGKAPNEKLFF.

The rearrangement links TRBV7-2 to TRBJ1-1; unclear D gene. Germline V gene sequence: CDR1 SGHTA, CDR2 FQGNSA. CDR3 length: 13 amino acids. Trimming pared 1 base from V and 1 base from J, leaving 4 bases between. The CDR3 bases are TGTGCCAGCAGCTTAGTGGAGAACACTGAAGCTTTCTTT. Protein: CASSLVENTEAFF.

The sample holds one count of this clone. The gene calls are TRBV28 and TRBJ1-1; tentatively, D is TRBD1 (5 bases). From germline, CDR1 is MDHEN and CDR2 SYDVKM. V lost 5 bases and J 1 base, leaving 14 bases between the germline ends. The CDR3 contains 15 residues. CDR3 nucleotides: TGTGCCAGCAGTGCCGATTGGGGCCGGAACACTGAAGCTTTCTTT. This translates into CASSADWGRNTEAFF.

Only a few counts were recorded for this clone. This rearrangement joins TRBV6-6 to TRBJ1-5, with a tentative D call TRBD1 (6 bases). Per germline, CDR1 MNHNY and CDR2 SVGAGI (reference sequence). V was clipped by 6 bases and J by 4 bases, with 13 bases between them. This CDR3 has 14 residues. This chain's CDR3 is CASSQQGDNQPQHF. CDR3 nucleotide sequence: TGTGCCAGCAGCCAACAGGGAGATAATCAGCCCCAGCATTTT.

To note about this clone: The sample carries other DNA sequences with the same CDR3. CDR3 amino acids: CASSPSYGYTF. Here the CDR3 DNA reads TGTGCCAGCAGCCCAAGCTATGGCTACACCTTC. The gene calls are TRBV7-9 and TRBJ1-2; D call uncertain. Germline V CDR1 and CDR2: SEHNR, FQNEAQ (reference sequence). Trimming took 5 bases from V and 4 from J, leaving 5 bases between them. The CDR3 covers 11 residues.

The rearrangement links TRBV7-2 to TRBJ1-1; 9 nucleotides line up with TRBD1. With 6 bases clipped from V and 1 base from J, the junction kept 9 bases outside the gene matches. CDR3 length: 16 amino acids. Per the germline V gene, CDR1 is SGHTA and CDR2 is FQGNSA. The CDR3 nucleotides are TGTGCCAGCAGGATCACAGGGGGCCGGGGGAACACTGAAGCTTTCTTT. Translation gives CASRITGGRGNTEAFF. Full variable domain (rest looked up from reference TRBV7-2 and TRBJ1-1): GAGVSQSPSNKVTEKGKDVELRCDPISGHTALYWYRQSLGQGLEFLIYFQGNSAPDKSGLPSDRFSAERTGGSVSTLTIQRTQQEDSAVYLCASRITGGRGNTEAFFGQGTRLTVV.

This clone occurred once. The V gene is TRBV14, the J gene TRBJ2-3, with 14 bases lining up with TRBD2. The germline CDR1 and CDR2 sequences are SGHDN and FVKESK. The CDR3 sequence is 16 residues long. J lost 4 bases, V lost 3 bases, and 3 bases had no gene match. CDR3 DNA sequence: TGTGCCAGCAGCCACGGACTAGCGGGGGGACCAGATACGCAGTATTTT. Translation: CASSHGLAGGPDTQYF.

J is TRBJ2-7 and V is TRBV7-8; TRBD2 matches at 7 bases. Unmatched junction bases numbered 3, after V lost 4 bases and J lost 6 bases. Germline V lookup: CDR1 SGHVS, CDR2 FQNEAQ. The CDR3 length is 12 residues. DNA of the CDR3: TGTGCCAGCAGCTCGGGACTACCCGAGCAGTACTTC. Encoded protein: CASSSGLPEQYF.

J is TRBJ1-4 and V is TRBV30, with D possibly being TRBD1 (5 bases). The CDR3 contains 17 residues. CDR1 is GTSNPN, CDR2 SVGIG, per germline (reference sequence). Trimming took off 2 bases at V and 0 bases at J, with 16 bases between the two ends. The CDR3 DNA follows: TGTGCCTGGAGTCAAGGGGCTAGCTCCGCAACTAATGAAAAACTGTTTTTT. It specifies CAWSQGASSATNEKLFF.

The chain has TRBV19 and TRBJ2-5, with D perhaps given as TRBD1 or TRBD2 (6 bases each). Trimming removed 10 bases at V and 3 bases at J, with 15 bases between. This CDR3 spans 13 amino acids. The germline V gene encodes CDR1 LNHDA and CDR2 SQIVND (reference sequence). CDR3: CATRRDNEETQYF. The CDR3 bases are TGTGCCACCCGGCGGGACAATGAAGAGACCCAGTACTTC. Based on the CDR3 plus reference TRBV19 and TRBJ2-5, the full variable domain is DGGITQSPKYLFRKEGQNVTLSCEQNLNHDAMYWYRQDPGQGLRLIYYSQIVNDFQKGDIAEGYSVSREKKESFPLTVTSAQKNPTAFYLCATRRDNEETQYFGPGTRLLVL.

The CDR3 DNA reads TGTGCCAGTAGTACTACTCGACAGTTCTCCTACGAGCAGTACTTC. This codes for CASSTTRQFSYEQYF. This chain links TRBV19 with TRBJ2-7; tentatively, D is TRBD1 (5 bases). V lost 4 bases and J 0 bases, leaving 13 bases between the germline ends. There are 15 residues in the CDR3. The germline V gene encodes CDR1 LNHDA and CDR2 SQIVND (reference sequence).

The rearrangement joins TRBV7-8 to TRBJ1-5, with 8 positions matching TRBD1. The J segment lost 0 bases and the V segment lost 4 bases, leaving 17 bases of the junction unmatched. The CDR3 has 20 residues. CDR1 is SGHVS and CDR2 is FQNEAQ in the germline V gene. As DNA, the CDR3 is TGTGCCAGCAGCTCCCTTCCGTCCGGACAGGGCTATTATAGCAATCAGCCCCAGCATTTT. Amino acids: CASSSLPSGQGYYSNQPQHF.

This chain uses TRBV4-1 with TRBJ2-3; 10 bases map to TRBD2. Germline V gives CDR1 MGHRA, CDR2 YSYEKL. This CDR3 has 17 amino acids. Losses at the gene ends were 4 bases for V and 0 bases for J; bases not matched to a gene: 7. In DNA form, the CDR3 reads TGCGCCAGCAGCCGAGGACTAGCGGCTACAAGCACAGATACGCAGTATTTT. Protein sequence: CASSRGLAATSTDTQYF.

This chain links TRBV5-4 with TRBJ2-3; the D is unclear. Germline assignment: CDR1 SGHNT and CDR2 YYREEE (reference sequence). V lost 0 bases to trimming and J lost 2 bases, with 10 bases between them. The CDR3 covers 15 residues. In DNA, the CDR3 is TGTGCCAGCAGCTTGGATAGACCAAACACAGATACGCAGTATTTT. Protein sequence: CASSLDRPNTDTQYF. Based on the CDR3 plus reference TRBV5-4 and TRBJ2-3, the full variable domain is ETGVTQSPTHLIKTRGQQVTLRCSSQSGHNTVSWYQQALGQGPQFIFQYYREEENGRGNFPPRFSGLQFPNYSSELNVNALELDDSALYLCASSLDRPNTDTQYFGPGTRLTVL.

CDR3 sequence reads: CASSEAPVAFNEQYF. The CDR3 DNA sequence: TGTGCCAGCAGTGAAGCGCCCGTAGCCTTCAACGAGCAGTACTTC. J is TRBJ2-7 and V is TRBV6-1; D is undetermined. Trimming shortened V by 0 bases and J by 5 bases, and 14 bases separated the two germline ends. The CDR3 totals 15 residues. Germline CDR1 MNHNS, CDR2 SASEGT.

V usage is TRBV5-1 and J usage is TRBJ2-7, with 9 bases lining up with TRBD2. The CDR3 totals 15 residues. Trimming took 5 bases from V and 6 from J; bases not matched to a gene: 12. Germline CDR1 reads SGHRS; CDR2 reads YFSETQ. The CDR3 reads CASSSFSGSQSEQYF. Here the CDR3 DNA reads TGCGCCAGCAGTTCCTTTAGCGGGAGTCAATCCGAGCAGTACTTC.

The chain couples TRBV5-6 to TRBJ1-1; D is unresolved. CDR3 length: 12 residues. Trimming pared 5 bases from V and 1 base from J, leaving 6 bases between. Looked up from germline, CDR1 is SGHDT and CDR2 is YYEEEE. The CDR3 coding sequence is TGTGCCAGCAGACGACAGAACACTGAAGCTTTCTTT. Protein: CASRRQNTEAFF.

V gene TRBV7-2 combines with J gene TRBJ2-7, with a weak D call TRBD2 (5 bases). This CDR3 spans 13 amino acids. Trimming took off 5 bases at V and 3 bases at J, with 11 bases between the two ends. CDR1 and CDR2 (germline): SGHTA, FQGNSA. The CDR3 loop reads CASSPRTDYEQYF. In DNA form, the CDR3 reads TGTGCCAGCAGCCCCCGGACTGACTACGAGCAGTACTTC.

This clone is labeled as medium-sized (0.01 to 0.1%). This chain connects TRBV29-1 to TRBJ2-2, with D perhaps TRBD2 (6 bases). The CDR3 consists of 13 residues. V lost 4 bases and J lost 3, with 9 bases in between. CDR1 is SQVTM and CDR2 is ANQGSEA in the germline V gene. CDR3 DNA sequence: TGCAGCGTTGGGAGGGAACACACCGGGGAGCTGTTTTTT. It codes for CSVGREHTGELFF.

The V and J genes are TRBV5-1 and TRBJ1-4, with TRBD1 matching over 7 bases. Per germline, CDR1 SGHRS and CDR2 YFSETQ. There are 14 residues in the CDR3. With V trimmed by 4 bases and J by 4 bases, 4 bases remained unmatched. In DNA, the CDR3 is TGCGCCAGCAGCCTAGGACAGGTTAATGAAAAACTGTTTTTT. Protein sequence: CASSLGQVNEKLFF.

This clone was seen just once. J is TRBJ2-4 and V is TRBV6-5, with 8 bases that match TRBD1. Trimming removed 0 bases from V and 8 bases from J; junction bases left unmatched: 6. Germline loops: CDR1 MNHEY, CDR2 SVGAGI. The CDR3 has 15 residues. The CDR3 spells CASSYSRQGADIQYF. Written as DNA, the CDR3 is TGTGCCAGCAGTTACTCGCGGCAGGGGGCAGACATTCAGTACTTC.

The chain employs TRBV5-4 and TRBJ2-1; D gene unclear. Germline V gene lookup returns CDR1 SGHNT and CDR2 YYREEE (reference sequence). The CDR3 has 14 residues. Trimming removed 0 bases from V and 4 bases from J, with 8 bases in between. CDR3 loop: CASSLVPVYNEQFF. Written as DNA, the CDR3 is TGTGCCAGCAGCTTGGTACCAGTTTACAATGAGCAGTTCTTC.

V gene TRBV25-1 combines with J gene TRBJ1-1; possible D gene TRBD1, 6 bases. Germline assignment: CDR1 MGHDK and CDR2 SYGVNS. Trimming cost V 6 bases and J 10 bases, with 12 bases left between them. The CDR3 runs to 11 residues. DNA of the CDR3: TGTGCCAGCAGATTTACAGGGCGAGCTTTCTTT. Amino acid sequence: CASRFTGRAFF.

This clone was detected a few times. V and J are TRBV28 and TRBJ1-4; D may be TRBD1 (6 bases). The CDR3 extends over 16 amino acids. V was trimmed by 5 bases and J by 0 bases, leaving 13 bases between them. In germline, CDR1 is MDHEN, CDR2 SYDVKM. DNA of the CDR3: TGTGCCAGCAGTCTAGGGGACACCGCAACTAATGAAAAACTGTTTTTT. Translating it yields CASSLGDTATNEKLFF.